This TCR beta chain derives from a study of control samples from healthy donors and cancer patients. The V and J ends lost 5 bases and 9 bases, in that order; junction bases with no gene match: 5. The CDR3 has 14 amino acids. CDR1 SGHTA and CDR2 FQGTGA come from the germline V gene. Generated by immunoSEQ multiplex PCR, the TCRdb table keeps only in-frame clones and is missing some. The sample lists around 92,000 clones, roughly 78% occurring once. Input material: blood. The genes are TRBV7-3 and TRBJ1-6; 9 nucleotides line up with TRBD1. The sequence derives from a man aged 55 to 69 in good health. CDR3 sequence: CASSTGQGTSPLHF. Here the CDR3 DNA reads TGTGCCAGCAGCACCGGACAGGGGACTTCACCCCTCCACTTT.